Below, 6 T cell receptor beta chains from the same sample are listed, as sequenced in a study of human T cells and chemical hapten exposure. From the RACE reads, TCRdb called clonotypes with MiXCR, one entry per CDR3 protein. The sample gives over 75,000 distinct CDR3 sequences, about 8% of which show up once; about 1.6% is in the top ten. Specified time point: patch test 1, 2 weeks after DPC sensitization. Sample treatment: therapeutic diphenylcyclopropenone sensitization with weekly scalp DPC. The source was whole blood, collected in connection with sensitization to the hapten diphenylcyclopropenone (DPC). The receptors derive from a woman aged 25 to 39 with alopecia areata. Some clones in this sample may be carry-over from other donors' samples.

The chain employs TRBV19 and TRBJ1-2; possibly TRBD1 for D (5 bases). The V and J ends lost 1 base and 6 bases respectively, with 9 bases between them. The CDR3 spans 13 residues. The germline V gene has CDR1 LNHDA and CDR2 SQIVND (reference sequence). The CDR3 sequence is CASSIARGDGYTF. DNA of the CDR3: TGTGCCAGTAGTATAGCTCGGGGCGATGGCTACACCTTC.

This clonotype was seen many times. In DNA form, the CDR3 reads TGTGCCAGCAGTTTGGGGGGTTCTGGAAACACCATATATTTT. Translating gives CASSLGGSGNTIYF. V and J are TRBV27 and TRBJ1-3; TRBD1 is a possible D gene (5 bases). The V gene lost 3 bases and the J gene lost 1 base, with 7 bases spanning the gap. In germline, CDR1 is MNHEY, CDR2 SMNVEV (reference sequence). The CDR3 loop spans 14 amino acids.

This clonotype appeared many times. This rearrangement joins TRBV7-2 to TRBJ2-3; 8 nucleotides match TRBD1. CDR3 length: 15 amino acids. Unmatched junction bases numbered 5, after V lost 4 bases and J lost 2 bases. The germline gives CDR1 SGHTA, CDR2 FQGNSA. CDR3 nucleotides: TGTGCCAGCAGCTCGACAGGGGCCTACACAGATACGCAGTATTTT. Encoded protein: CASSSTGAYTDTQYF.

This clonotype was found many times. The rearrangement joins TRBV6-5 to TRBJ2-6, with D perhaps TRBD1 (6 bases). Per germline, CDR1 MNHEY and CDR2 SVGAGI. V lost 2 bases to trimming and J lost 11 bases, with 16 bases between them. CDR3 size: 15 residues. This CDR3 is CASSYGKDRSHVLTF. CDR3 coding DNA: TGTGCCAGCAGTTACGGGAAAGACAGGTCCCACGTCCTGACTTTC.

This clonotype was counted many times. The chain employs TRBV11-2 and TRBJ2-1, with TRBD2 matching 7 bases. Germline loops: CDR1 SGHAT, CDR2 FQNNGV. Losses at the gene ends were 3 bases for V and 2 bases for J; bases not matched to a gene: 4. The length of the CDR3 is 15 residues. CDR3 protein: CASSFDGGAYNEQFF. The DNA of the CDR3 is TGTGCCAGCAGCTTTGATGGGGGGGCCTACAATGAGCAGTTCTTC. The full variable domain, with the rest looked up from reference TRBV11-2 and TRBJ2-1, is EAGVAQSPRYKIIEKRQSVAFWCNPISGHATLYWYQQILGQGPKLLIQFQNNGVVDDSQLPKDRFSAERLKGVDSTLKIQPAKLEDSAVYLCASSFDGGAYNEQFFGPGTRLTVL.

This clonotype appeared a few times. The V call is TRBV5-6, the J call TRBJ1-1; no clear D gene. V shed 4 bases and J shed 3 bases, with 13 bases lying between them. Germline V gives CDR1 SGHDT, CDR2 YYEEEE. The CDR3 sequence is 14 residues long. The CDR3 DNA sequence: TGTGCCAGCAGCCCCCCGGGTAGGCACACTGAAGCTTTCTTT. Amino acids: CASSPPGRHTEAFF.